This record concerns one TCR beta chain sequence. These data are taken from a study of radiation and T cells in renal cell carcinoma. Looked up from germline, CDR1 is KGHSH and CDR2 is LQKENI. V dropped 5 bases and J dropped 6 bases, with 16 bases sitting between them. CDR3 length: 14 residues. Assay: immunoSEQ multiplex PCR; the TCRdb copy retains only in-frame clones and omits some. The sample has around 180,000 clones; 88% are singletons. The time point here: blood 4 weeks post-SBRT, at nephrectomy. Indicated treatment: 15 Gy SBRT to primary tumor, nephrectomy 4 weeks later. Material: blood, obtained from a patient whose treatment included radiotherapy and nephrectomy. The chain recombines TRBV18 with TRBJ1-1; D unclear. This TCR derives from a woman in her fifties or sixties with renal cell carcinoma. Written as DNA, the CDR3 is TGTGCCAGCTCAGCAACCGGAGGCTCGGCTGAAGCTTTCTTT. Encoded protein: CASSATGGSAEAFF.